This is a list of T cell receptor beta chains from one sample in a study of identical twins. Via MiXCR, TCRdb re-called the 5' RACE reads, giving one row per CDR3 protein. Of nearly 650,000 distinct CDR3 sequences in the sample, roughly 6.6% are singletons; the top ten hold 1.6%. This sample also belongs to another study, concerning yellow fever vaccine responses in identical twins.

The sample taken for sequencing was PBMCs. These TCRs come from a woman between 18 and 29 years old in good health. The CDR3 runs from the conserved cysteine through the conserved F or W. D genes are given only for firm matches. Part of the rows lack a size; the others show once, few, many or a class for expanded clones.

abundance	d_gene	j_gene	v_gene	CDR3aa	CDR3nt
NA	NA	TRBJ2-5	TRBV18	CASSPAEDGTQYF	TGTGCCAGCTCACCAGCGGAGGATGGAACCCAGTACTTC
few	NA	TRBJ1-2	TRBV5-1	CASSPLLGANYGYTF	TGCGCCAGCAGCCCACTATTGGGAGCTAACTATGGCTACACCTTC
many	NA	TRBJ2-5	TRBV12-3/TRBV12-4	CASRSEETQYF	TGTGCCAGCAGATCGGAAGAGACCCAGTACTTC
NA	NA	TRBJ2-5	TRBV29-1	CSVETGGRGTQYF	TGCAGCGTTGAAACCGGGGGCCGAGGGACCCAGTACTTC
few	NA	TRBJ2-1	TRBV11-2	CASSPGAPYNEQFF	TGTGCCAGCAGCCCGGGGGCCCCGTACAATGAGCAGTTCTTC
NA	TRBD1	TRBJ1-1	TRBV6-1	CASSNRGLSEAFF	TGTGCCAGCAGCAACAGGGGGCTGTCTGAAGCTTTCTTT
NA	NA	TRBJ1-5	TRBV2	CASSVQENSNQPQHF	TGTGCCAGCAGTGTTCAGGAGAATAGCAATCAGCCCCAGCATTTT
NA	NA	TRBJ1-3	TRBV20-1	CCARDQSGGSGNTIYF	TGCTGTGCTAGAGATCAGTCGGGGGGCTCTGGAAACACCATATATTTT
many	NA	TRBJ1-1	TRBV2	CAAPGAVEAFF	TGTGCCGCTCCCGGGGCAGTTGAAGCTTTCTTT
many	NA	TRBJ2-7	TRBV20-1	CSARGQGISSYEQYF	TGCAGTGCCAGAGGGCAGGGGATTAGCTCCTACGAGCAGTACTTC
few	TRBD1	TRBJ1-2	TRBV20-1	CSARDSGTGGRGYTF	TGCAGTGCTAGAGATTCCGGGACAGGGGGTAGAGGCTACACCTTC
many	TRBD1	TRBJ2-2	TRBV7-6	CASSFGTGINTGELFF	TGTGCCAGCAGCTTCGGGACAGGGATTAACACCGGGGAGCTGTTTTTT
NA	NA	TRBJ2-3	TRBV5-5	CASSPGKTSTDTQYF	TGTGCCAGCAGCCCAGGCAAGACTAGCACAGATACGCAGTATTTT
many	TRBD2	TRBJ2-7	TRBV10-3	CASGGYLYEQYF	TGTGCCTCCGGGGGGTACCTCTACGAGCAGTACTTC
many	NA	TRBJ1-2	TRBV2	CASSEQGGLLGYTF	TGTGCCAGCAGTGAACAGGGTGGCCTATTAGGCTACACCTTC
NA	NA	TRBJ2-7	TRBV3-1	CASSPTHRTASYEQYF	TGTGCCAGCAGCCCGACTCACAGAACAGCCTCCTACGAGCAGTACTTC
NA	TRBD2	TRBJ2-1	TRBV7-9	CASSLGGGTSNEQFF	TGTGCCAGCAGCTTAGGCGGGGGAACCTCCAATGAGCAGTTCTTC
few	TRBD2	TRBJ2-3	TRBV20-1	CSARGLGGVTDTQYF	TGCAGTGCTAGGGGGCTGGGGGGGGTCACAGATACGCAGTATTTT
NA	NA	TRBJ2-1	TRBV11-2	CASSQGLSYRVYNEQFF	TGTGCCAGCAGCCAGGGACTTTCCTATAGGGTCTACAATGAGCAGTTCTTC
many	NA	TRBJ2-1	TRBV28	CASSLTSFEQFF	TGTGCCAGCAGTCTCACTAGTTTTGAGCAGTTCTTC
many	NA	TRBJ2-7	TRBV6-5	CASSYSAGQYEQYF	TGTGCCAGCAGTTACTCCGCAGGGCAGTACGAGCAGTACTTC
NA	NA	TRBJ2-4	TRBV10-2	CAGSEELWGIAKNIQYF	TGCGCCGGCAGTGAGGAGTTGTGGGGTATAGCCAAAAACATTCAGTACTTC
many	NA	TRBJ2-3	TRBV6-2/TRBV6-3	CASTFSPAASTDTQYF	TGTGCCAGCACTTTCAGTCCCGCGGCTAGCACAGATACGCAGTATTTT
many	TRBD1	TRBJ1-1	TRBV3-1	CASSRYRGLADWTEAFF	TGTGCCAGCAGCCGTTACAGGGGGCTGGCGGATTGGACTGAAGCTTTCTTT
NA	TRBD2	TRBJ2-7	TRBV7-7	CASSLGTSGLNEQYF	TGTGCCAGCAGCTTAGGGACTAGCGGACTAAACGAGCAGTACTTC
few	NA	TRBJ2-5	TRBV12-3/TRBV12-4	CASRRTSRETQYF	TGTGCCAGCAGGCGGACCAGCAGGGAGACCCAGTACTTC
few	NA	TRBJ2-7	TRBV28	CASSAANPPYEQYF	TGTGCCAGCAGTGCTGCCAACCCCCCCTACGAGCAGTACTTC
many	NA	TRBJ2-3	TRBV24-1	CATSDSPGFTDTQYF	TGTGCCACCAGTGATTCCCCAGGATTCACAGATACGCAGTATTTT
many	NA	TRBJ1-1	TRBV18	CASSPGGRYGFDTWNTEAFF	TGTGCCAGCTCGCCCGGCGGACGTTATGGGTTCGACACTTGGAACACTGAAGCTTTCTTT
NA	NA	TRBJ2-1	TRBV11-2	CPSSLVGSYNEQFF	TGTCCCAGCAGCTTAGTTGGATCCTACAATGAGCAGTTCTTC
many	NA	TRBJ2-3	TRBV5-1	CASSFQGRTSTDTQYF	TGCGCCAGCAGCTTCCAGGGACGGACTAGCACAGATACGCAGTATTTT
few	NA	TRBJ1-4	TRBV20-1	CSARGQYGSEKLFF	TGCAGTGCTAGAGGACAATATGGGAGTGAAAAACTGTTTTTT
NA	TRBD2	TRBJ2-1	TRBV9	CASSASGTSYNEQFF	TGTGCCAGCAGCGCTAGCGGGACTTCTTACAATGAGCAGTTCTTC
NA	NA	TRBJ2-3	TRBV2	CASSDLLGVWGTDTQYF	TGTGCCAGCAGTGATCTTTTGGGGGTTTGGGGCACAGATACGCAGTATTTT
NA	NA	TRBJ2-1	TRBV28	CASSLLQGGSYNEQFF	TGTGCCAGCAGTTTATTACAGGGAGGCTCCTACAATGAGCAGTTCTTC
NA	NA	TRBJ1-1	TRBV12-3/TRBV12-4	CASSSFRENTEAFF	TGTGCCAGCAGTTCATTTCGGGAAAACACTGAAGCTTTCTTT
few	NA	TRBJ1-4	TRBV12-3/TRBV12-4	CASSQTRGHEKLFF	TGTGCCAGCAGCCAGACACGTGGACATGAAAAACTGTTTTTT
few	TRBD2	TRBJ2-7	TRBV6-6	CASTQVTSGDQYF	TGTGCCAGCACCCAGGTCACTAGCGGGGACCAGTACTTC
few	NA	TRBJ1-1	TRBV5-1	CASSQQDLDTEAFF	TGCGCCAGCAGCCAACAGGACCTGGACACTGAAGCTTTCTTT
many	NA	TRBJ2-3	TRBV7-9	CASSPRHLTQYF	TGTGCCAGCAGCCCCCGCCACCTTACGCAGTATTTT
few	NA	TRBJ2-1	TRBV29-1	CSVRLGSNNEQFF	TGCAGCGTCAGACTAGGGTCGAACAATGAGCAGTTCTTC
many	NA	TRBJ1-1	TRBV7-8	CASSLLGGAPLAEAFF	TGTGCCAGCAGCTTATTGGGGGGCGCCCCGTTGGCTGAAGCTTTCTTT
few	NA	TRBJ1-3	TRBV10-3	CAIGMKAVSGNTIYF	TGTGCCATCGGGATGAAGGCCGTCTCTGGAAACACCATATATTTT
many	NA	TRBJ1-1	TRBV5-1	CASSFESGFEAFF	TGCGCCAGCAGCTTCGAATCGGGGTTTGAAGCTTTCTTT
many	TRBD1	TRBJ2-4	TRBV12-3/TRBV12-4	CASSGQARNIQYF	TGTGCCAGCTCGGGACAGGCTCGTAACATTCAGTACTTC
many	TRBD2	TRBJ2-7	TRBV14	CASSQGLAGGGEQYF	TGTGCCAGCAGCCAAGGACTAGCGGGAGGAGGCGAGCAGTACTTC
few	TRBD1	TRBJ1-6	TRBV6-5	CASSYSLRGNSPLHF	TGTGCCAGCAGTTACTCGCTCAGGGGGAATTCACCCCTCCACTTT
NA	NA	TRBJ1-5	TRBV6-1	CASREQGTDQPQHF	TGTGCCAGCAGGGAACAGGGAACGGACCAGCCCCAGCATTTT
many	TRBD2	TRBJ2-7	TRBV5-1	CASSYSGTYYEQYF	TGCGCCAGCAGTTATAGCGGGACATACTACGAGCAGTACTTC
few	NA	TRBJ2-3	TRBV12-3/TRBV12-4	CASSLLARITDTQYF	TGTGCCAGCAGTTTACTAGCTAGGATCACAGATACGCAGTATTTT
NA	NA	TRBJ2-2	TRBV5-1	CASSPDTSNTGELFF	TGCGCCAGCAGCCCAGACACCTCGAACACCGGGGAGCTGTTTTTT
NA	NA	TRBJ1-3	TRBV3-1	CASSFFAGTVENTIYF	TGTGCCAGCAGCTTCTTTGCAGGGACGGTTGAAAACACCATATATTTT
few	NA	TRBJ2-3	TRBV5-6	CASSPPGKRTDTQYF	TGTGCCAGCAGCCCGCCCGGCAAGAGGACAGATACGCAGTATTTT